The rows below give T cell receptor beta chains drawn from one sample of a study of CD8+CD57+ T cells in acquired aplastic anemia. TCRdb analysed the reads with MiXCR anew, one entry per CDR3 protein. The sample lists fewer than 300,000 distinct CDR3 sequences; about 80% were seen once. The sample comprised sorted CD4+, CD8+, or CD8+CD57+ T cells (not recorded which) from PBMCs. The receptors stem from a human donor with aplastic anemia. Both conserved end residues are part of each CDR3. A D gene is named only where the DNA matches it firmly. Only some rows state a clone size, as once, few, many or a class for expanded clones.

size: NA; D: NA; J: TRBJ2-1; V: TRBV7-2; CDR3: CASSFHRSEGDHEQFF; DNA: TGTGCCAGCAGCTTTCATAGAAGCGAGGGGGACCATGAGCAGTTCTTC
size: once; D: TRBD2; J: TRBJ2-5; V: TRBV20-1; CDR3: CSATRLAGYQETQYF; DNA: TGCAGTGCTACCCGACTAGCGGGTTACCAAGAGACCCAGTACTTC
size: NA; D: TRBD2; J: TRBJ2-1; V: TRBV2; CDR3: CASRQGLAESLSF; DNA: TGTGCCAGCAGACAGGGACTAGCAGAAAGTCTGTCCTTT
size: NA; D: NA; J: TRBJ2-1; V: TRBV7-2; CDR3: CASSSYRGGSDTQQFF; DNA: TGTGCCAGCAGCTCGTATAGAGGGGGGTCGGATACTCAGCAGTTCTTC
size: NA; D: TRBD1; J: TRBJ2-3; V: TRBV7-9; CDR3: CAGQGARETQSLDF; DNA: TGTGCCGGACAGGGGGCGAGGGAGACCCAGTCGCTCGATTTT
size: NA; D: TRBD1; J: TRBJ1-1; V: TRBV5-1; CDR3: CASSLRWVTDQGAGEAFF; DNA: TGCGCCAGCAGCTTACGGTGGGTTACGGATCAGGGGGCCGGTGAAGCTTTCTTT
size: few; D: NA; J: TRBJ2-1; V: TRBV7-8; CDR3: CASSLEGSPDTQYQFF; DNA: TGTGCCAGCAGCTTAGAGGGAAGCCCCGATACGCAGTATCAGTTCTTC
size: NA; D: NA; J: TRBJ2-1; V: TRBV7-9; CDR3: CASRQGYNSPLHFQFF; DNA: TGTGCCAGCAGGCAGGGTTATAATTCACCCCTCCATTTTCAGTTCTTC
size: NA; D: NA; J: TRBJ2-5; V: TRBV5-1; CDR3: CASRPGSYQQTQYF; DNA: TGCGCCAGCAGACCGGGCAGCTACCAGCAGACCCAGTACTTC
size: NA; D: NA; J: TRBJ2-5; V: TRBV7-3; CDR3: CASSLYLQETQYF; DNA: TGTGCCAGCAGCTTATATCTTCAAGAGACCCAGTACTTC
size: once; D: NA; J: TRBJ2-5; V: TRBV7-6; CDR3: CASSRGSEKAPQYF; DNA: TGTGCCAGCAGCAGAGGCAGCGAGAAAGCACCCCAGTACTTC
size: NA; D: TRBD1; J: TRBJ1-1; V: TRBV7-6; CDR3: CASSLELRGGTEAFF; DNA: TGTGCCAGCAGCTTAGAGTTGCGAGGGGGCACAGAAGCGTTCTTT
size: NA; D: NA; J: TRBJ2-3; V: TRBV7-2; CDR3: CAGRWARETQNFGF; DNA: TGTGCCGGCCGCTGGGCTAGGGAGACCCAGAACTTCGGGTTT
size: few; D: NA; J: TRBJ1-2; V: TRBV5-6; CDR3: CASSLGGGHFYGYTF; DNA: TGTGCCAGCAGCTTGGGCGGGGGACACTTCTATGGCTACACCTTC
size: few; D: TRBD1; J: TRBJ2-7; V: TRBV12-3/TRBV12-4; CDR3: CATSRRQGASYEQYF; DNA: TGTGCCACCAGCAGAAGACAGGGGGCTAGCTACGAGCAGTACTTC
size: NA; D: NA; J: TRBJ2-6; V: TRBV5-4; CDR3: CASSDGGSYGANVLTF; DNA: TGTGCCAGCAGTGATGGGGGGAGCTACGGGGCCAACGTCCTGACTTTC
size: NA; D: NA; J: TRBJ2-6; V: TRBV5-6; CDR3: CATSRQFRYGANVLTF; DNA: TGTGCCACCAGCAGACAGTTCCGCTACGGGGCCAACGTCCTGACTTTC
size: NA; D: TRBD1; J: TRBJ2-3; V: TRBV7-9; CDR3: CASSSGTGDHTHKF; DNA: TGTGCCAGCAGCTCCGGGACAGGGGATCACACACATAAGTTT
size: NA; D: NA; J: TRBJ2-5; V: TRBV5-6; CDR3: CAGHGVDGTQYF; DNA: TGTGCCGGACACGGCGTTGACGGGACCCAGTACTTC
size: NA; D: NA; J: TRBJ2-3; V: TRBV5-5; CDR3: CASSLHGGTQYF; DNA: TGTGCCAGCAGCTTGCACGGGGGTACGCAGTATTTT
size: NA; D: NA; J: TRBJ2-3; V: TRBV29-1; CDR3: CSVVGIRPTQSTDTQYF; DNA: TGCAGCGTTGTTGGGATTCGACCGACCCAATCCACGGATACGCAGTATTTT
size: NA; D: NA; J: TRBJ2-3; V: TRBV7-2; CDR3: CASSGGGGSNYGF; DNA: TGTGCCAGCAGCGGGGGTGGAGGGTCAAACTATGGCTTC
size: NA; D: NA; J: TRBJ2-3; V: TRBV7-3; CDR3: CASSVTRQSPQTQYF; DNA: TGTGCCAGCAGCGTAACCCGACAGAGCCCCCAGACGCAGTATTTT
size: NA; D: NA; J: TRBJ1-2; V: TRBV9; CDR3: CASSVKRIGLVYGYTF; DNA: TGTGCCAGCAGCGTAAAGAGGATCGGGCTCGTATATGGCTACACCTTC
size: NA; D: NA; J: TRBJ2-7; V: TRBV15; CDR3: CATSGRGSQYDQYF; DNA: TGTGCCACCAGCGGCCGCGGCAGCCAATACGACCAGTACTTC
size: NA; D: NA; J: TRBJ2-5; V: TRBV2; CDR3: CASSQSGTAQETQYF; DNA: TGTGCCAGCAGCCAGTCGGGGACGGCCCAAGAGACCCAGTACTTC
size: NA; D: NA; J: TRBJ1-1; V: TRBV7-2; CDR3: CASSLDRRGDTEAFF; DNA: TGTGCCAGCAGCTTGGATCGGAGAGGCGACACTGAAGCCTTCTTT
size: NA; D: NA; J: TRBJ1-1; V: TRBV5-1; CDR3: CASGEVQDTEAFF; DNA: TGCGCCAGCGGAGAGGTTCAGGACACTGAAGCTTTCTTT
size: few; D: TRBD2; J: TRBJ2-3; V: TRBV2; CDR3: CASIASGHTDTQYF; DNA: TGTGCCAGCATCGCTAGCGGGCACACAGATACGCAGTATTTT